This TCR beta chain emerged from a study of blood T cell repertoires in COVID-19. Germline-derived CDR1 and CDR2 are MNHEY and SVGAGI. V lost 7 bases and J 4 bases, leaving 14 bases between the germline ends. The CDR3 extends over 14 amino acids. Data came from immunoSEQ multiplex PCR; TCRdb stores just in-frame clones and leaves some out. The sample has about 260,000 clones, about 87% seen once. What was sequenced was PBMCs or T cells enriched from blood (not recorded which). The sequence derives from a woman aged 25 to 39 with acute COVID-19. The chain joins TRBV6-5 to TRBJ1-5; a possible D gene is TRBD1 (5 bases). DNA of the CDR3: TGTGCCAGCACCTTGACAGACGTGAATCAGCCCCAGCATTTT. Translated, it gives CASTLTDVNQPQHF.